This paragraph reports one TCR beta chain. Its target is unknown. This specimen belongs to a study of shared clonotypes between healthy human individuals. Sequenced by immunoSEQ multiplex PCR; TCRdb stores in-frame clones only, minus some. The top ten clones hold over 1% of a sample with over a million clones, around 97% of them seen once. All the donors were Caucasian adults who lived in Nashville, Tennessee. Points from the study as a whole: Some naive CD4 clonotypes, roughly 4.8%, turned up in common across a handful of donors. Measured sharing among donors was expected to vary with sequencing depth.

The receptor comes from a man aged 25-45 years in good health. The sequencing sample was made of naive CD4+ T cells sorted from blood. Regarding subset: CD45RA+ positively selected.

The CDR3 is CASSPDRTRSYNEQFF. The CDR3 DNA sequence: TGTGCCAGCAGCCCCGACAGGACCCGCTCCTACAATGAGCAGTTCTTC. The V and J genes are TRBV9 and TRBJ2-1; perhaps TRBD1 as D (6 bases). Germline V gene data show CDR1 as SGDLS and CDR2 as YYNGEE. The CDR3 extends over 16 amino acids. The V and J ends lost 4 bases and 0 bases respectively, with 14 bases between them. The whole variable domain, remainder taken from reference TRBV9 and TRBJ2-1, is DSGVTQTPKHLITATGQRVTLRCSPRSGDLSVYWYQQSLDQGLQFLIQYYNGEERAKGNILERFSAQQFPDLHSELNLSSLELGDSALYFCASSPDRTRSYNEQFFGPGTRLTVL.